This TCR beta chain was sequenced for a study of shared clonotypes between healthy human individuals. Germline-derived CDR1 and CDR2 are DFQATT and SNEGSKA (reference sequence). The CDR3 spans 10 residues. V was pared by 6 bases and J by 2 bases, with 4 bases between. Deep was the level at which the assay was run. Assay used: immunoSEQ multiplex PCR; TCRdb lists only in-frame clones, some missing. The table shows over 2 million clones, with roughly 94% occurring only once. Within Nashville, Tennessee resided all donors, each a Caucasian adult. Overall study results and limits: Large depth notwithstanding, sorted-subset sequencing proved incomplete by rarefaction.

This clone was observed a few times. The antigen is not known. Other DNA sequences within the sample encode an identical CDR3. The chain employs TRBV20-1 and TRBJ1-2; D is ambiguous. This TCR was sampled from a man in his late teens or twenties in good health. Input material: naive CD4+ T cells sorted from blood. The subset: CD45RA+ positively selected. Written as DNA, the CDR3 is TGCAGTGCCCCCAACTATGGCTACACCTTC. Protein product: CSAPNYGYTF.